This T cell receptor beta chain was found in a study of response to subunit inactivated influenza vaccine. Broader study findings: New T cells are recruited in small numbers by each seasonal influenza vaccination, according to the authors' suggestion.

Via MiXCR, TCRdb re-called the RT-PCR reads, giving one row per CDR3 protein. This table holds approximately 520,000 distinct CDR3 sequences, roughly 27% found once. The V gene lost 2 bases and the J gene lost 1 base, with 15 bases spanning the gap. Germline assignment: CDR1 KGHSH and CDR2 LQKENI. The CDR3 totals 17 residues. A note on this clonotype: As yet, its antigen is unknown.

Sequencing used CD4+ T cells sorted from PBMCs, obtained approximately 5 days after vaccination. V and J are TRBV18 and TRBJ1-5; tentative D call: TRBD1 (5 bases). This TCR derives from a man aged 45 to 65 who received an inactivated influenza vaccine. CDR3: CASSPGRRGVSNQPQHF. CDR3 nucleotide sequence: TGTGCCAGCTCACCAGGACGGAGGGGTGTAAGCAATCAGCCCCAGCATTTT.